This TCR beta chain was sequenced during a study of T cell repertoires and Cas9 in healthy adults. Study-wide context: Multi-effector potency, cytotoxicity and lineage were assessed in SpCas9-reactive CD4 and CD8 T cells.

Clones were read by immunoSEQ multiplex PCR, and TCRdb kept only the in-frame ones, dropping some. The table includes around 20,000 clones, 75% to 95% detected once. This clone was observed a single time. The antigen remains undetermined. In germline, CDR1 is SGHRS, CDR2 YFSETQ. The CDR3 is made up of 13 amino acids. V lost 2 bases to trimming and J lost 4 bases, with 9 bases between them. Findings of the study overall: SpCas9-reactive regulatory T cells reportedly mitigated SpCas9-reactive effector T cells in vitro.

The receptor was derived from a human donor in good health. This rearrangement joins TRBV5-1 to TRBJ1-1; no reliable D call. The sequenced material came from CD4+ effector T cells (CD127+, CD25-, CD137-, CD154-) from PBMCs; culture status not recorded. DNA of the CDR3: TGCGCCAGCAGCTTCGCAGAGGGCACTGAAGCTTTCTTT. Its protein is CASSFAEGTEAFF.